These 22 T cell receptor beta chains were all obtained from the same sample, sequenced in a study of identical twins. TCRdb re-derived calls from the 5' RACE reads in MiXCR, one entry per CDR3 protein. This table has 250,000 to 350,000 distinct CDR3 sequences, more than 6.5% appearing once. These data were also filed under a second study, of yellow fever vaccine responses in identical twins.

Material for sequencing was memory (CD45RO+) T cells sorted from blood. The receptors were sampled from a woman under 30 in good health.

There are many counts of this clonotype. The genes are TRBV15 and TRBJ2-1; D possibly corresponds to TRBD2 (6 bases). V gave up 6 bases and J gave up 8 bases, with 20 bases separating them. Germline V gene data show CDR1 as LNHNV and CDR2 as YYDKDF (reference sequence). The CDR3 consists of 15 residues. CDR3 sequence (DNA): TGTGCCACCAGGGCCAGGACCTCGGGGGTCGATGAGCAGTTCTTC. Protein product: CATRARTSGVDEQFF.

This clonotype was recorded many times. The V gene is TRBV5-1, the J gene TRBJ2-3; TRBD1 aligns across 8 bases. The CDR3 covers 15 residues. V shed 0 bases, J shed 2 bases, and the junction held 2 bases outside the gene matches. Germline V gives CDR1 SGHRS, CDR2 YFSETQ. CDR3 sequence reads: CASSLGGQVTDTQYF. In DNA, the CDR3 is TGCGCCAGCAGCTTGGGGGGACAGGTCACAGATACGCAGTATTTT.

The chain uses TRBV10-3 and TRBJ2-1; 9 bases map to TRBD2. This CDR3 region has 16 residues. With 10 bases clipped from V and 8 bases from J, the junction kept 18 bases outside the gene matches. Per the germline V gene, CDR1 is ENHRY and CDR2 is SYGVKD. For the CDR3, the DNA is TGTGCCACCAATCCCCTAGCGGGATCCCCCATGGATGAGCAGTTCTTC. It translates to CATNPLAGSPMDEQFF.

V is TRBV11-3 and J is TRBJ2-1, with D maybe TRBD2 (5 bases). Trimming shortened V by 1 base and J by 8 bases, and 12 bases separated the two germline ends. The germline V gene has CDR1 SGHNT and CDR2 YENEEA. This CDR3 spans 14 amino acids. CDR3 sequence: CASSLALGADEQFF. The CDR3, as DNA: TGTGCCAGCAGCTTAGCGTTGGGAGCAGATGAGCAGTTCTTC.

This clonotype was recorded many times. The chain uses TRBV12-3 or TRBV12-4 and TRBJ1-2; D call uncertain. V lost 2 bases to trimming and J lost 12 bases, with 10 bases between them. This CDR3 contains 11 residues. The CDR3 DNA sequence: TGTGCCAGCAGTTTATCGGGTTTTAACACCTTC. Residues: CASSLSGFNTF.

This clonotype was picked up a small number of times. V usage is TRBV4-1 and J usage is TRBJ1-5; tentatively, D is TRBD1 (6 bases). V was clipped by 4 bases and J by 5 bases, with 12 bases between them. This CDR3 has 14 amino acids. From germline, CDR1 is MGHRA and CDR2 YSYEKL. Here the CDR3 reads CASSPQGSYQPQHF. CDR3 bases: TGCGCCAGCAGCCCACAGGGTTCTTATCAGCCCCAGCATTTT.

The genes are TRBV5-1 and TRBJ2-5; unclear D gene. Trimming pared 0 bases from V and 2 bases from J, leaving 8 bases between. Per germline, CDR1 SGHRS and CDR2 YFSETQ. CDR3 length: 14 residues. In DNA, the CDR3 is TGCGCCAGCAGCTTGGACGGCTGGCAAGAGACCCAGTACTTC. Its translation is CASSLDGWQETQYF.

This clonotype was picked up many times. The V call is TRBV7-8, the J call TRBJ2-7; the D is unclear. V shed 1 base and J shed 7 bases, with 17 bases lying between them. Looked up from germline, CDR1 is SGHVS and CDR2 is FQNEAQ. This CDR3 has 15 amino acids. The CDR3 region is CASSLGGLLRDEQYF. DNA for the CDR3: TGTGCCAGCAGCTTAGGTGGCCTCTTAAGGGATGAGCAGTACTTC.

This clonotype was counted ten times or more. The chain links TRBV3-1 to TRBJ1-2, with 7 bases lining up with TRBD1. Germline CDR1 reads LGHDT; CDR2 reads YNNKEL (reference sequence). V lost 5 bases to trimming and J lost 6 bases; unmatched junction nucleotides: 6. The length of the CDR3 is 13 residues. The CDR3 DNA is TGTGCCAGCAGCAATCGACAGGGCGATGGCTACACCTTC. It yields the protein CASSNRQGDGYTF.

This clonotype came up many times. This chain links TRBV5-1 with TRBJ2-2; TRBD2 aligns across 8 bases. Germline CDR1 reads SGHRS; CDR2 reads YFSETQ. Trimming cost V 0 bases and J 1 base; bases outside gene matches: 2. The CDR3 extends over 16 amino acids. DNA for the CDR3: TGCGCCAGCAGCTTGGCCCTAGCGGGGAACACCGGGGAGCTGTTTTTT. Translation gives CASSLALAGNTGELFF.

The rearrangement links TRBV7-6 to TRBJ2-1; D is unresolved. V lost 0 bases, J lost 9 bases, and 12 bases lay in between. The CDR3 covers 14 residues. Germline loops: CDR1 SGHVS, CDR2 FNYEAQ. The CDR3 spells CASSLALGSFEQFF. As DNA, the CDR3 is TGTGCCAGCAGCTTAGCGTTAGGTTCGTTTGAGCAGTTCTTC. Combining the CDR3 with reference TRBV7-6 and TRBJ2-1 gives the whole variable domain GAGVSQSPRYKVTKRGQDVALRCDPISGHVSLYWYRQALGQGPEFLTYFNYEAQQDKSGLPNDRFSAERPEGSISTLTIQRTEQRDSAMYRCASSLALGSFEQFFGPGTRLTVL.

This clonotype was recorded a few times. This chain connects TRBV11-2 to TRBJ2-2; no clear D gene. From germline, CDR1 is SGHAT and CDR2 FQNNGV. The V end was cut by 4 bases, the J end by 7 bases, with 16 bases between. The length of the CDR3 is 15 residues. CDR3 in amino acids: CASSSLGPPGGELFF. CDR3 bases: TGTGCCAGCAGCTCGCTAGGACCGCCGGGCGGGGAGCTGTTTTTT.

This clonotype appeared a few times. V is TRBV5-6 and J is TRBJ2-7; 7 bases are a match to TRBD2. V was clipped by 3 bases and J by 5 bases; unmatched bases: 11. The CDR3 has 15 amino acids. Germline V gene data show CDR1 as SGHDT and CDR2 as YYEEEE. CDR3 loop: CASSSWGGERNEQYF. The CDR3 DNA is TGTGCCAGCAGCTCCTGGGGGGGGGAGAGGAACGAGCAGTACTTC.

CDR3 protein: CATSRPSMNTEAFF. The CDR3 DNA is TGTGCCACCAGCAGGCCGAGCATGAACACTGAAGCTTTCTTT. The rearrangement joins TRBV15 to TRBJ1-1; no definite D call. V shed 3 bases and J shed 0 bases, with 8 bases lying between them. The germline V gene has CDR1 LNHNV and CDR2 YYDKDF (reference sequence). This CDR3 spans 14 amino acids.

This clonotype was seen ten or more times. This chain uses TRBV10-3 with TRBJ2-3; the match to TRBD1 covers 9 bases. Germline V gene lookup returns CDR1 ENHRY and CDR2 SYGVKD. The CDR3 is 15 amino acids. V shed 11 bases and J 4 bases; nucleotides not matched to a gene: 13. Here the CDR3 reads CAASSLGQGADTQYF. DNA of the CDR3: TGTGCCGCCTCGAGCTTGGGACAGGGCGCAGATACGCAGTATTTT.

This clonotype showed up just a few times. The rearrangement uses TRBV24-1 and TRBJ2-1; the match to TRBD2 covers 7 bases. J was trimmed by 7 bases and V by 4 bases; bases with no gene match: 15. Germline V lookup: CDR1 KGHDR, CDR2 SFDVKD. This CDR3 spans 17 amino acids. The CDR3 is CATSEIGPATSRNEQFF. Written as DNA, the CDR3 is TGTGCCACCAGTGAAATCGGGCCCGCGACTAGCAGAAATGAGCAGTTCTTC.

V is TRBV2 and J is TRBJ1-2, with a tentative D call TRBD1 (6 bases). Between the trimmed V and J ends, which lost 1 base and 4 bases, there was a span of 13 bases. Germline V gives CDR1 SNHLY, CDR2 FYNNEI. The CDR3 contains 15 residues. The CDR3 is CASSEGRGGPYGYTF. CDR3 nucleotide sequence: TGTGCCAGCAGTGAAGGCAGGGGCGGGCCCTATGGCTACACCTTC.

On this clonotype: Compared with germline, one end of the junction differs, possibly owing to a read error. The CDR3 loop is CVSSPGTGYTGELFF. The CDR3 region has the DNA TGTGTCAGCAGCCCAGGGACGGGCTACACCGGGGAGCTGTTTTTT. The chain combines TRBV7-9 with TRBJ2-2; D may be TRBD1 or TRBD2 (5 bases each). CDR1 and CDR2 (germline): SEHNR, FQNEAQ (reference sequence). The CDR3 sequence is 15 residues long.

This clonotype was counted between two and nine times. The chain couples TRBV3-1 to TRBJ2-7, with D hard to call. The CDR3 runs 13 residues. Trimming took off 5 bases at V and 0 bases at J, with 8 bases between the two ends. The germline V gene has CDR1 LGHDT and CDR2 YNNKEL (reference sequence). This CDR3 reads CASSARSSYEQYF. CDR3 sequence (DNA): TGTGCCAGCAGCGCAAGGAGCTCCTACGAGCAGTACTTC.

This clonotype has only a few counts. This chain joins TRBV7-2 and TRBJ1-2; 8 bases map to TRBD1. The V gene's germline CDR1 is SGHTA and CDR2 FQGNSA. CDR3 length: 14 residues. With 3 bases clipped from V and 5 bases from J, the junction kept 5 bases outside the gene matches. CDR3 nucleotide sequence: TGTGCCAGCAGCTTCGGACAGGGCTATTATGGCTACACCTTC. This codes for CASSFGQGYYGYTF.

The rearrangement joins TRBV4-2 to TRBJ2-5; TRBD2 matches at 10 bases. CDR1 LGHNA and CDR2 YNFKEQ come from the germline V gene. The ends lost 5 bases at V and 5 bases at J; junction bases unmatched: 5. This CDR3 is 14 amino acids long. The CDR3 is CASSDSGRLETQYF. The CDR3 region has the DNA TGTGCCAGCAGCGATAGCGGGAGGTTGGAGACCCAGTACTTC.

This clonotype was counted many times. This sequence joins TRBV5-1 and TRBJ1-4; D gene unclear. There are 14 residues in the CDR3. The V and J ends lost 3 bases and 6 bases respectively, with 12 bases between them. The germline V gene has CDR1 SGHRS and CDR2 YFSETQ. The CDR3 sequence is CASSWTGMDEKLFF. Written as DNA, the CDR3 is TGCGCCAGCAGCTGGACCGGGATGGATGAAAAACTGTTTTTT.